This T cell receptor beta chain was sequenced in a study of shared clonotypes between healthy human individuals. CDR3 size: 13 residues. CDR1 is LNHDA and CDR2 is SQIVND in the germline V gene (reference sequence). Trimming removed 2 bases at V and 3 bases at J, with 5 bases between. It was around 190 ng DNA, approximately 30,000 T cell genomes, that sorted-subset replicate PCRs used. Produced via immunoSEQ multiplex PCR; TCRdb's table is partial and in-frame only. The table shows about 2 million clones, with less than 95% occurring only once. Naive CD8 cells, CD45RO-negative and positively selected for CCR7, excluded terminally differentiated effector memory CD45RA+ cells.

This receptor was taken from a man aged 18 to 29 in good health. Sequencing was performed on naive CD8+ T cells sorted from blood. The V and J genes are TRBV19 and TRBJ2-1; D is unclear. For the CDR3, the DNA is TGTGCCAGTAGTATATGGGACTACAATGAGCAGTTCTTC. It encodes CASSIWDYNEQFF. Based on the CDR3 plus reference TRBV19 and TRBJ2-1, the full variable domain is DGGITQSPKYLFRKEGQNVTLSCEQNLNHDAMYWYRQDPGQGLRLIYYSQIVNDFQKGDIAEGYSVSREKKESFPLTVTSAQKNPTAFYLCASSIWDYNEQFFGPGTRLTVL.